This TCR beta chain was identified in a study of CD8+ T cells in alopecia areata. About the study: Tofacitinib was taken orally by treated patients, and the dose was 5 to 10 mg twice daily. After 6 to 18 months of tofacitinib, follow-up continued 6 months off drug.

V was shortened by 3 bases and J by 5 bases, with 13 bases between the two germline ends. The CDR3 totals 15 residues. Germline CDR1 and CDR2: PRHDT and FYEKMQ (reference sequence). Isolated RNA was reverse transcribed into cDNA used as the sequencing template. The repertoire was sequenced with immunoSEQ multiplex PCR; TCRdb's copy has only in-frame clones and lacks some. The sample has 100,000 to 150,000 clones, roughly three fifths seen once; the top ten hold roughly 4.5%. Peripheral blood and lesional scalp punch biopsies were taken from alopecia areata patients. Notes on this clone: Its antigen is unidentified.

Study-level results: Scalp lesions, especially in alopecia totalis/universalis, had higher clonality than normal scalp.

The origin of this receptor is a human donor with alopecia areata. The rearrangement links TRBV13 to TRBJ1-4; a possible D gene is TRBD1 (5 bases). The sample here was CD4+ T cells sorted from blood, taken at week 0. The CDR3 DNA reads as TGTGCCAGCAGCTTTCAGGGCGGACAAAATGAAAAACTGTTTTTT. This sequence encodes CASSFQGGQNEKLFF. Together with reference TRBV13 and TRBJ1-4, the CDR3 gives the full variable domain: AAGVIQSPRHLIKEKRETATLKCYPIPRHDTVYWYQQGPGQDPQFLISFYEKMQSDKGSIPDRFSAQQFSDYHSELNMSSLELGDSALYFCASSFQGGQNEKLFFGSGTQLSVL.